The rows below give T cell receptor beta chains drawn from one sample of a study of blood T cell repertoires in COVID-19. Some clones are missing from TCRdb's copy, which holds only in-frame ones; the method was immunoSEQ multiplex PCR. In the table there are around 78,000 clones, roughly 87% of which are singletons. Sequenced: peripheral blood. The receptors were gathered from a woman aged 45-59 years in a cohort sampled during active COVID-19. CDR3s include the opening cysteine and the closing phenylalanine or tryptophan. A D gene is named only where the DNA matches it firmly. The size of a clone is reported for some rows only, either as once, few or many, or as a class for expanded clones.

J | D | length | V | size | CDR3 | DNA
TRBJ2-7 | TRBD2 | 16 | TRBV6-1 | NA | CASSVSLAGGRGEQYF | TGTGCCAGCAGTGTTAGCCTAGCGGGAGGGAGAGGCGAGCAGTACTTC
TRBJ1-2 | NA | 13 | TRBV6-6 | NA | CASSFDSVYGYTF | TGTGCCAGCAGTTTCGACAGCGTCTATGGCTACACCTTC
TRBJ2-3 | NA | 14 | TRBV27 | NA | CASSSPGGADTQYF | TGTGCCAGCAGCTCTCCCGGAGGTGCAGATACGCAGTATTTT
TRBJ1-5 | TRBD1 | 16 | TRBV28 | NA | CASRTGTDYSNQPQHF | TGTGCCAGCAGAACCGGGACAGACTATAGCAATCAGCCCCAGCATTTT
TRBJ2-1 | NA | 15 | TRBV2 | NA | CASVTDGSSYNEQFF | TGTGCCAGCGTGACAGACGGAAGCTCCTACAATGAGCAGTTCTTC
TRBJ2-5 | NA | 17 | TRBV28 | NA | CASSSRRDFGDQETQYF | TGTGCCAGCAGCTCAAGAAGGGACTTCGGGGACCAAGAGACCCAGTACTTC
TRBJ1-3 | NA | 12 | TRBV7-9 | NA | CAGGASGNTIYF | TGTGCCGGGGGCGCTTCTGGAAACACCATATATTTT
TRBJ2-5 | TRBD2 | 15 | TRBV3-1/TRBV3-2 | once | CASSQASGTSGTQYF | TGTGCCAGCAGCCAAGCGTCCGGGACTAGCGGCACCCAGTACTTC
TRBJ1-2 | NA | 17 | TRBV28 | NA | CASSSYVYLSANYGYTF | TGTGCCAGCAGTTCTTACGTATATTTATCAGCTAACTATGGCTACACCTTC
TRBJ1-2 | TRBD1 | 15 | TRBV7-6 | NA | CASSPTPGQYYGYTF | TGTGCCAGCAGCCCAACCCCGGGACAGTACTATGGCTACACCTTC
TRBJ2-2 | NA | 17 | TRBV30 | NA | CAWSVKPGVGNTGELFF | TGTGCCTGGAGTGTAAAACCGGGAGTAGGGAACACCGGGGAGCTGTTTTTT
TRBJ1-1 | NA | 15 | TRBV6-5 | NA | CASRGGGGRITEAFF | TGTGCCAGCAGAGGTGGGGGGGGCAGGATCACTGAAGCTTTCTTT
TRBJ2-1 | NA | 14 | TRBV5-6 | NA | CASSPTNSYNEQFF | TGTGCCAGCAGCCCAACTAACTCCTACAATGAGCAGTTCTTC
TRBJ2-3 | TRBD2 | 20 | TRBV3-1/TRBV3-2 | NA | CASSQDSVGLAGEGADTQYF | TGTGCCAGCAGCCAAGATTCAGTGGGACTAGCGGGAGAGGGCGCAGATACGCAGTATTTT
TRBJ2-7 | NA | 14 | TRBV13 | NA | CASSPKQTDYEQYF | TGTGCCAGCAGCCCAAAACAGACAGACTACGAGCAGTACTTC